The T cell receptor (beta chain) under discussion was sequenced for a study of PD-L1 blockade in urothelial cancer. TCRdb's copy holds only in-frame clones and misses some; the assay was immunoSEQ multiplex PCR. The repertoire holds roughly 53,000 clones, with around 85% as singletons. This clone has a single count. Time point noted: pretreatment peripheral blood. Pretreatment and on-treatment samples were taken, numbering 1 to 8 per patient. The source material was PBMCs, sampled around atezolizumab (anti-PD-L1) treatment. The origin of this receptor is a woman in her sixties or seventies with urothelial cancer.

CDR3 in amino acids: CASSIRQGTNYGYTF. The CDR3 DNA sequence: TGTGCCAGTAGTATTAGGCAGGGGACGAACTATGGCTACACCTTC. The chain is built from TRBV19 and TRBJ1-2, with TRBD1 as a possible D gene (6 bases). The CDR3 consists of 15 residues. Per germline, CDR1 LNHDA and CDR2 SQIVND (reference sequence). Trimming stripped 3 bases from V and 2 bases from J, with 13 bases between. The complete variable domain, with remaining parts taken from reference TRBV19 and TRBJ1-2, reads DGGITQSPKYLFRKEGQNVTLSCEQNLNHDAMYWYRQDPGQGLRLIYYSQIVNDFQKGDIAEGYSVSREKKESFPLTVTSAQKNPTAFYLCASSIRQGTNYGYTFGSGTRLTVV.